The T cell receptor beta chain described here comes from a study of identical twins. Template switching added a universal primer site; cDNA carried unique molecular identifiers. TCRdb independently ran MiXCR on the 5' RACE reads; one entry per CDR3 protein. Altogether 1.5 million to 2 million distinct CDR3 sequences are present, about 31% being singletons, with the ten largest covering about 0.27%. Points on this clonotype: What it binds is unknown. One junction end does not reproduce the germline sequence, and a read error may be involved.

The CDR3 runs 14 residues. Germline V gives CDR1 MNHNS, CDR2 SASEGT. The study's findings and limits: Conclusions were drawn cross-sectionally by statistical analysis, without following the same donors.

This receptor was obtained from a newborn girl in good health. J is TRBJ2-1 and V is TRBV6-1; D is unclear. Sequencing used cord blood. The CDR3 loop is CASSRAGSYSEQFF. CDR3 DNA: TGTGCCAGCAGTCGGGCAGGCTCCTACAGTGAGCAGTTCTTC.